This T cell receptor beta chain was sequenced in a study of PD-1 blockade in classical Hodgkin lymphoma. Sequenced by immunoSEQ multiplex PCR; TCRdb stores in-frame clones only, minus some. This sample has 25,000 to 30,000 clones, with about 85% found just once. Trimming stripped 0 bases from V and 0 bases from J, with 3 bases between. CDR1 and CDR2 from the germline V gene are SGHRS and YFSETQ. The CDR3 length is 14 residues. The time point is: cycle 4 day 1 (C4D1), after more than 5 weeks of nivolumab. After autologous stem cell transplantation all patients relapsed, and prior brentuximab vedotin exposure differed between cohorts. Magnetic negative selection of thawed PBMCs was the method by which CD4+ T cells were purified.

This clonotype was sampled from a human donor with classical Hodgkin lymphoma. Specimen: CD4+ T cells from blood, collected before the fourth cycle of nivolumab. This chain joins TRBV5-1 and TRBJ2-2; D gene uncertain. The CDR3: CASSLGANTGELFF. As DNA, the CDR3 is TGCGCCAGCAGCTTGGGGGCGAACACCGGGGAGCTGTTTTTT.